This paragraph covers one T cell receptor (beta chain) sequence. Measured with immunoSEQ multiplex PCR; TCRdb has only the in-frame clones, and not every one. Of about 50,000 clones listed, about nine tenths were seen once; the top ten hold around 5%. Time point of the sample: after dendritic cell vaccination, including at tumor progression/relapse. Germline V gene data show CDR1 as SGHVS and CDR2 as FQNEAQ. The CDR3 has 14 residues. With 1 base removed from V and 11 bases from J, the gap between germline ends came to 17 bases. This record belongs to a study of glioma-infiltrating T cells after dendritic cell vaccination. About the study: Samples are from glioblastoma patients in Phase I and II dendritic cell vaccine trials.

This clonotype originated in a human donor with glioblastoma. This material consisted of blood, taken after dendritic cell vaccination. The chain recombines TRBV7-8 with TRBJ2-5, with D perhaps matching TRBD2 (7 bases). CDR3 DNA: TGTGCCAGCAGCTTAGTGGGGGGGCTCGGGGAGCAGTACTTC. Translated: CASSLVGGLGEQYF.